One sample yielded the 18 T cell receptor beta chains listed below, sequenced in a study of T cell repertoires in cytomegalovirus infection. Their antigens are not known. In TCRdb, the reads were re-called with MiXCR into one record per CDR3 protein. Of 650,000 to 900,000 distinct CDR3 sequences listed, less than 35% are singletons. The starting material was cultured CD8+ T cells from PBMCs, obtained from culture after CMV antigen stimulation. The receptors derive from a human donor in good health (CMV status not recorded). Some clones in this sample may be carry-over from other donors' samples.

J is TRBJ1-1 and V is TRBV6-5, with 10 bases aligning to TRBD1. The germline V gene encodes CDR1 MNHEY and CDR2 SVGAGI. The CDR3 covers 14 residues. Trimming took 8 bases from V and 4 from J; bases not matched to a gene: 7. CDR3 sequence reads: CASGRQGAFTEAFF. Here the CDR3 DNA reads TGTGCCAGCGGCCGACAGGGGGCTTTCACTGAAGCTTTCTTT.

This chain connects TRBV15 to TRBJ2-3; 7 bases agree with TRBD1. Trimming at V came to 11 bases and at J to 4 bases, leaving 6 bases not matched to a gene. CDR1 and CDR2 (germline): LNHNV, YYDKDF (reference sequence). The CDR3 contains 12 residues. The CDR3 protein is CASRGPSDTQYF. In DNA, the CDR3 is TGTGCCTCTAGGGGGCCGTCAGATACGCAGTATTTT.

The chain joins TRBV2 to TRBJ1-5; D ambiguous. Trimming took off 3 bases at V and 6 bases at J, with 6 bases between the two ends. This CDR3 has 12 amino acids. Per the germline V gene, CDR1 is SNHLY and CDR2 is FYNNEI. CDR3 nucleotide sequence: TGTGCCAGCAGTGACCCCACTCAGCCCCAGCATTTT. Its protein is CASSDPTQPQHF.

CDR3: CAGRGGSYEQYF. CDR3 DNA: TGTGCCGGGCGGGGGGGCTCCTACGAGCAGTACTTC. V usage is TRBV7-9 and J usage is TRBJ2-7; 9 bases match TRBD2. Germline loops: CDR1 SEHNR, CDR2 FQNEAQ (reference sequence). This CDR3 has 12 amino acids. V lost 11 bases to trimming and J lost 0 bases; unmatched junction nucleotides: 2.

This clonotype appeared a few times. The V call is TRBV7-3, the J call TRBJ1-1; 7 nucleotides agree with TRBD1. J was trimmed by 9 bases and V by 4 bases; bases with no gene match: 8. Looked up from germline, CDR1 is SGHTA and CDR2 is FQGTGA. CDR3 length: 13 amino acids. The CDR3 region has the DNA TGTGCCAGCAGCTCACAGGGGCCTGCCCAAGCTTTCTTT. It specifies CASSSQGPAQAFF.

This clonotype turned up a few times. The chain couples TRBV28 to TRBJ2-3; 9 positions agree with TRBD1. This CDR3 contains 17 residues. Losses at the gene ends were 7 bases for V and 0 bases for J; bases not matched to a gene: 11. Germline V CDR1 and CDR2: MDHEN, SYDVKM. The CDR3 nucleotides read TGTGCCAGCAATAGTGGTGACAGGGGGGGTAGCACAGATACGCAGTATTTT. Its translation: CASNSGDRGGSTDTQYF.

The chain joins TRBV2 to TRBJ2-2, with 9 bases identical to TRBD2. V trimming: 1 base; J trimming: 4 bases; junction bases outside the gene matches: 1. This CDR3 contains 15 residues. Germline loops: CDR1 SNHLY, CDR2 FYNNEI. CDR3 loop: CASSEGTSVTGELFF. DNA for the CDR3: TGTGCCAGCAGTGAAGGGACTAGCGTCACCGGGGAGCTGTTTTTT.

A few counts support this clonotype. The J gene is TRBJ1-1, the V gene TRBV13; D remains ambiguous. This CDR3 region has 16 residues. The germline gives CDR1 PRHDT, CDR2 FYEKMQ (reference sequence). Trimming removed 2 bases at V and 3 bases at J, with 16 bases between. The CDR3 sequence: CASSLILRINHTEAFF. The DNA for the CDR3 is TGTGCCAGCAGCTTAATTCTCCGGATCAACCACACTGAAGCTTTCTTT.

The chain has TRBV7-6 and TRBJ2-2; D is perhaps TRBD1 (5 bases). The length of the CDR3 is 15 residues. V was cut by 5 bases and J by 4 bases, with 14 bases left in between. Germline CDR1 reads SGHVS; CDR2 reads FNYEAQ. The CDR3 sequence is CASSPLRVTTGELFF. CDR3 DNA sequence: TGTGCCAGCAGCCCCCTCAGGGTTACCACCGGGGAGCTGTTTTTT. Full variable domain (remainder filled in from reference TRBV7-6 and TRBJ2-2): GAGVSQSPRYKVTKRGQDVALRCDPISGHVSLYWYRQALGQGPEFLTYFNYEAQQDKSGLPNDRFSAERPEGSISTLTIQRTEQRDSAMYRCASSPLRVTTGELFFGEGSRLTVL.

In DNA, the CDR3 is TGTGCCAGCTCACCACCTGACAGGAGTATTAACTATGGCTACACCTTC. Amino acids: CASSPPDRSINYGYTF. The chain carries TRBV18 and TRBJ1-2; maybe TRBD1 (6 bases). Germline values: CDR1 KGHSH, CDR2 LQKENI. The CDR3 spans 16 residues. Trimming shortened V by 0 bases and J by 1 base, and 12 bases separated the two germline ends.

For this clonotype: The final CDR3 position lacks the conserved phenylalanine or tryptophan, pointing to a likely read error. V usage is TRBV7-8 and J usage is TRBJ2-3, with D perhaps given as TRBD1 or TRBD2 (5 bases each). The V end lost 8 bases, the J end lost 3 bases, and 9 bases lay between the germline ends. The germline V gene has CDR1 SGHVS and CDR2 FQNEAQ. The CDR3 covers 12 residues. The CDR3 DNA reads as TGTGCCAGCCTTGGGGGTACAGATACGCAGTATTTG. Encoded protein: CASLGGTDTQYL.

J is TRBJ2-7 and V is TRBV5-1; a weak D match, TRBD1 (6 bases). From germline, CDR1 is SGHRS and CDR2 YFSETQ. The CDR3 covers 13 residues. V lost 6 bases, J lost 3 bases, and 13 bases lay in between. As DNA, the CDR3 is TGCGCCAGCACACAGGGTTTTGGCTACGAGCAGTACTTC. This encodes CASTQGFGYEQYF.

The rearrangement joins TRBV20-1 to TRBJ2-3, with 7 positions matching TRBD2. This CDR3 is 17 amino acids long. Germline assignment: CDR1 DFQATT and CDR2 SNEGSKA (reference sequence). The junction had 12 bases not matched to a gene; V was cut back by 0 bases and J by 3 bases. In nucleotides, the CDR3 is TGCAGTGCTAGAGATCCCGCCCTAGCGGTGGGAACAGATACGCAGTATTTT. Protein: CSARDPALAVGTDTQYF.

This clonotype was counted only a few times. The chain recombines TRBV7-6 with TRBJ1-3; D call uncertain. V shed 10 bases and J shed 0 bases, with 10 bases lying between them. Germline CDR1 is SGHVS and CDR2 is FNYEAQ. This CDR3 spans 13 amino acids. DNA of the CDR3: TGTGCCACCGGACCGTACTCTGGAAACACCATATATTTT. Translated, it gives CATGPYSGNTIYF. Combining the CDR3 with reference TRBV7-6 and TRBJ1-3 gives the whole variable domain GAGVSQSPRYKVTKRGQDVALRCDPISGHVSLYWYRQALGQGPEFLTYFNYEAQQDKSGLPNDRFSAERPEGSISTLTIQRTEQRDSAMYRCATGPYSGNTIYFGEGSWLTVV.

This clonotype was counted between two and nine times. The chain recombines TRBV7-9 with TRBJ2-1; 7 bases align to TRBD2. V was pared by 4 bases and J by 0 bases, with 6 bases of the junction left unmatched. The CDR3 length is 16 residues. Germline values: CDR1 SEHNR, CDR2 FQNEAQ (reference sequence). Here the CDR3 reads CASSSSRGISYNEQFF. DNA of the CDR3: TGTGCCAGCAGCTCTTCGCGGGGGATCTCCTACAATGAGCAGTTCTTC.

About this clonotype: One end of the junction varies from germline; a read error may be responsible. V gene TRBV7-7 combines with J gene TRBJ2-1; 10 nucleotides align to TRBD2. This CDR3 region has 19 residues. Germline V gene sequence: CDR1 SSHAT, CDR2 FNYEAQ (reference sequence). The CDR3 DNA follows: TGTGCTAGCAGCTTATCCGGGACTAGCGCCGGGAACTCCTACAATGAGCAGTTCTTC. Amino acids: CASSLSGTSAGNSYNEQFF.

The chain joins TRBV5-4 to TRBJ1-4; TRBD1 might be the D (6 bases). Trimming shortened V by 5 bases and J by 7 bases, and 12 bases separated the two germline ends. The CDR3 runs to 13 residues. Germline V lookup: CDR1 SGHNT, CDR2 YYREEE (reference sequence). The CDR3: CASRQGGGEKLFF. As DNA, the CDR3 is TGTGCCAGCAGACAGGGAGGTGGTGAAAAACTGTTTTTT. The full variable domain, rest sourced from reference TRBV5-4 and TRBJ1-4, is ETGVTQSPTHLIKTRGQQVTLRCSSQSGHNTVSWYQQALGQGPQFIFQYYREEENGRGNFPPRFSGLQFPNYSSELNVNALELDDSALYLCASRQGGGEKLFFGSGTQLSVL.

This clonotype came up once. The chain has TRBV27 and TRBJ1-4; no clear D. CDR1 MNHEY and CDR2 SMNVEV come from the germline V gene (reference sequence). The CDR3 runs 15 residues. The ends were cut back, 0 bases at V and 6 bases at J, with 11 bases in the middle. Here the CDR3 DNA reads TGTGCCAGCAGTTTATCGTACGAGAGGCATGAAAAACTGTTTTTT. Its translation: CASSLSYERHEKLFF.